This section outlines one T cell receptor beta chain sequence together with its context. This clone was found once. The antigen it binds to is not known. No per-base quality is available; no much larger clone lies one base away. This sample stems from a study of shared clonotypes between healthy human individuals (dated by TCRdb to about 2020). Study-wide context: A couple of women and a few men aged 18 to 49 years were included in the cohort. To estimate repertoire size and how much clonotypes are shared between individuals, the study performed deep sequencing of blood TCR repertoires from roughly five healthy adults. Between about 0.9 and 9 billion PBMCs per donor were obtained by leukapheresis. To increase sequencing depth and limit assay-specific biases, different laboratories used diverse techniques to prepare libraries and sequence TCR repertoires. For each donor, CD4 naive and CD4 memory were each given three plates, CD8 naive was given two plates, and CD8 memory was given one plate. What the study reported, not specific to this receptor: Sharing across four donors was observed for approximately 5% of naive CD4, under 4% of naive CD8, 2% to 2.5% of memory CD4, and 0.4% of memory CD8 clonotypes. Higher generation probabilities were observed for clonotypes shared by all four sorted-subset donors than for non-shared clonotypes. Because the study included only a small number of donors, the genetic and exposure-history diversity represented was limited. Even with the large sequencing depth, rarefaction of the sorted-subset datasets indicated that sequencing was incomplete. Naive subsets generally had larger estimated clonotype richness than memory subsets. Based on pairwise subsampling, the degree of clonotype sharing among donors was expected to be affected by sequencing depth. Sampling was restricted to blood, and TCR repertoires in tissues likely differ from the TCR repertoires found in blood.

The germline V gene gives CDR1 as SGHTA and CDR2 as FQGNSA. Relative to germline, V is 5 bases shorter and J is 0 bases shorter, with 12 bases between their ends. Measured from the cysteine to the phenylalanine, the CDR3 is 15 residues long. Only CDR3 DNA is held: 45 bases, read in frame from base 1. Healthy HIV-negative adults with no recently reported acute infections or vaccinations were included as donors. Every donor was a Caucasian adult living in Nashville, Tennessee, USA. Magnetic negative selection was used to enrich CD4+ T cells, after which naive cells were positively selected on CD45RA and the negative fraction became the memory subset. After blood collection by leukapheresis, PBMCs were isolated using Ficoll-Histopaque density gradient centrifugation and then cryopreserved in the vapor phase of liquid nitrogen. Analytical flow cytometry was used to check the purity and quantity of every magnetically sorted T cell population. Each sorted fraction had its genomic DNA isolated and then quantified by UV absorbance on a Nanodrop 2000c.

TCR CDR3 regions were amplified from genomic DNA by multiplex PCR using the deep immunoSEQ assay. For each cell subset, the extracted genomic DNA was distributed evenly across all wells of several immunoSEQ 96-well plates, and each plate served as one replicate. For sorted subsets, 200 to 250 ng of genomic DNA, equivalent to some 33,000 T cell genomes, went into each replicate PCR. Purified libraries were quantified with a Qubit 3.0 fluorometer, sized on a Bioanalyzer 2100, and re-quantified with the KAPA Library Quantification kit. A separate single-read 150-cycle Illumina NextSeq 550 flow cell was used to sequence each immunoSEQ 96-well plate. As for how the authors treated the data: Because only junctional sequences without quality scores were contained in the immunoSEQ output, filtering matching that applied to full-length reads could not be performed. Sequences were annotated with PyIR, a Python wrapper for IgBLAST v1.9, using IMGT germline references to assign V/J genes and CDR3. Reads were removed for weak V/J assignments (E-value above 1e-6), missing CDR3, stop codons, out-of-frame junctions, or ambiguous translated residues. A V3J clonotype was defined by an identical inferred V gene, J gene, and CDR3 amino acid sequence. To compute the percentage overlap between repertoires, the number of shared unique clonotypes was divided by the size of the smaller repertoire. Repertoire richness was assessed with RTK rarefaction, the Chao1 estimator, and Recon v2.1 estimates of unobserved clonotypes. Generation probabilities for all TCRbeta clonotypes obtained by the gDNA method from four donors were computed using OLGA. This immuneACCESS table, as held by TCRdb, lists in-frame sequences with V and J called but not all clones. Of the missing ones, under half trace to an unresolved V gene in checked studies; the others have no known cause. V and J calls and clone size come straight from that table; D and trimming were deduced from the DNA. In this sample the table shows some 550,000 clones, almost 97% of which occur a single time. Together, the top ten hold around 0.06% of the sample.

The chain was built from TRBV7-2 and TRBJ2-3, and the D gene may be TRBD2, 6 bases matching. This receptor was identified in a woman under 40 in good health. The specimen was naive CD4+ T cells sorted from blood. Per the publication, the cell subset or site label means: CD45RA+ positively selected. The DNA sequence is given as TGTGCCAGCAGCGCTAGCGTTGCTAGCACAGATACGCAGTATTTT. Its protein product is CASSASVASTDTQYF. Beyond the CDR3, the reference TRBV7-2 and TRBJ2-3 genes provide the residues; the full variable domain reads: GAGVSQSPSNKVTEKGKDVELRCDPISGHTALYWYRQSLGQGLEFLIYFQGNSAPDKSGLPSDRFSAERTGGSVSTLTIQRTQQEDSAVYLCASSASVASTDTQYFGPGTRLTVL.